The clone carrying this T cell receptor (beta chain) showed up many times. Its target is not known. Template switching by 5'RACE produced TCR cDNA, adding a universal primer site and UMIs. TCRdb redid the calling of the 5' RACE reads with MiXCR, one entry per CDR3 protein. This table holds over 130,000 distinct CDR3 sequences, around 7.7% found once. CDR3 size: 15 residues. Unmatched junction bases numbered 2, after V lost 0 bases and J lost 0 bases. Looked up from germline, CDR1 is SGHNT and CDR2 is YYREEE (reference sequence). The sample belongs to a study of T cells after yellow fever vaccination. Across the whole study: Preparing low-cell-number fractions relied on SMART-Seq v4 Ultra Low Input.

Study-wide points: Researchers noted that a small share of clonotypes showed up in both CD4 and CD8 compartments.

The sequenced sample was CD4+ T cells sorted from PBMCs, obtained 5 days after the yellow fever booster vaccination. The TCR comes from a man aged 25 to 45 who received the YFV17D yellow fever vaccine. J is TRBJ1-1 and V is TRBV5-4; 7 bases fit TRBD1. CDR3: CASSLEGAMNTEAFF. CDR3 sequence (DNA): TGTGCCAGCAGCTTGGAGGGGGCGATGAACACTGAAGCTTTCTTT.